This T cell receptor beta chain was captured in a study of T cell responses to AZD1222 COVID-19 vaccine. Germline V gene lookup returns CDR1 SGHDN and CDR2 FVKESK. The CDR3 length is 16 residues. V was shortened by 0 bases and J by 0 bases, with 9 bases between the two germline ends. Using immunoSEQ multiplex PCR, the repertoire was profiled, and TCRdb retains in-frame clones only, with some absent. This sample has over 95,000 clones, with about nine tenths found just once. Worth noting for this clone: Its antigen is not identified.

Timing groups of about 4 and about 12 weeks for second doses were pooled. Study results and limitations: In a largely white British group with more females than males, clonal diversity was possibly underestimated. Spike-wide vaccine-associated CD4 TCRs dominated at 160-218 and 743-854.

The V gene is TRBV14, the J gene TRBJ2-1; D may be TRBD2 (5 bases). The TCR originated in an adult who received the AZD1222 COVID-19 vaccine. Specimen: peripheral blood, collected 28 days after the second AZD1222 dose. The CDR3 protein is CASSQDLGSSYNEQFF. As DNA, the CDR3 is TGTGCCAGCAGCCAAGATTTAGGGAGCTCCTACAATGAGCAGTTCTTC.